The source of this T cell receptor beta chain is a study of blood T cell repertoires in COVID-19. Clones were sequenced by immunoSEQ multiplex PCR, and TCRdb holds only the in-frame ones, with some missing. The data show around 100,000 clones, with about 90% seen just once and 6.5% to 8.5% held by the top ten. Trimming took 3 bases from V and 3 from J, leaving 11 bases between them. Germline assignment: CDR1 MRHNA and CDR2 SNTAGT. This CDR3 has 15 amino acids. This sequence joins TRBV6-4 and TRBJ2-2; D perhaps matches TRBD1 (6 bases). Sequences were obtained from peripheral blood. The source of this sequence is a man aged 18 to 30 with COVID-19, enrolled during active disease. The CDR3 region is CASSDRPGDTGELFF. The CDR3 DNA reads as TGTGCCAGCAGTGATAGGCCAGGGGACACCGGGGAGCTGTTTTTT.